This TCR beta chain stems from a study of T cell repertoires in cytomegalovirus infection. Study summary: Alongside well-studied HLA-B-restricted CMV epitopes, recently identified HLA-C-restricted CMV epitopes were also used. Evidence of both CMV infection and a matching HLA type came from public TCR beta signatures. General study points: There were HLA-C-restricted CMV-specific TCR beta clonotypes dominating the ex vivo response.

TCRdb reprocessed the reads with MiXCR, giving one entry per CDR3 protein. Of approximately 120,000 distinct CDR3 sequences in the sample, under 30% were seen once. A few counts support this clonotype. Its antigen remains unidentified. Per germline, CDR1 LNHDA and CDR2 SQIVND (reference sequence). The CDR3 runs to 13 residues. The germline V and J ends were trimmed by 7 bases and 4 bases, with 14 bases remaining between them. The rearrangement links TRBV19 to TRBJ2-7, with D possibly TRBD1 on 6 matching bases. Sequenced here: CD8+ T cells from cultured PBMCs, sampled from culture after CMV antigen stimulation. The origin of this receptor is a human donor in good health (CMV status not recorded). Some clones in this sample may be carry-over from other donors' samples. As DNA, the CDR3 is TGTGCCAGTAACCCAGGGGATAGTTACGAGCAGTACTTC. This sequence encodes CASNPGDSYEQYF.